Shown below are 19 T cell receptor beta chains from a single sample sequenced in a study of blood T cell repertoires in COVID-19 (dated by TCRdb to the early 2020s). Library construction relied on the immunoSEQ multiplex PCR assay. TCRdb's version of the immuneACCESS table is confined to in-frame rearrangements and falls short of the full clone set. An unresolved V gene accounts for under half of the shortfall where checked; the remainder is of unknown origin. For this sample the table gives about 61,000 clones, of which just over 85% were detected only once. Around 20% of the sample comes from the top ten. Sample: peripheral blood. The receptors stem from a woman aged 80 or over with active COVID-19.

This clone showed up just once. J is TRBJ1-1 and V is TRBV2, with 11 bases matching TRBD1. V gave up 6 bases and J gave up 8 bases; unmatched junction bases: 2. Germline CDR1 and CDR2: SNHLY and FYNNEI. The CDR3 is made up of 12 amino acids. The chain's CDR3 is CASRRDRGEAFF. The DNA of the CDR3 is TGTGCCAGCAGACGGGACAGGGGGGAAGCTTTCTTT.

CDR3 nucleotides: TGCGCCAGCAGCCAATGGACAGGACTCTACGAGCAGTACTTC. It encodes CASSQWTGLYEQYF. This chain uses TRBV4-3 with TRBJ2-7; 7 bases are shared with TRBD1. V lost 2 bases to trimming and J lost 3 bases; unmatched junction nucleotides: 4. CDR3 length: 14 amino acids. CDR1 and CDR2 from the germline V gene are LGHNA and YSLEER.

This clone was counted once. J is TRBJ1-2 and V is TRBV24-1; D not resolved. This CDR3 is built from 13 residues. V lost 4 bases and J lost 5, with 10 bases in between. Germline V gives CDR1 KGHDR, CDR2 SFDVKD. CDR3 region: CATSENTGYGYTF. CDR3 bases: TGTGCCACCAGTGAAAACACCGGGTATGGCTACACCTTC.

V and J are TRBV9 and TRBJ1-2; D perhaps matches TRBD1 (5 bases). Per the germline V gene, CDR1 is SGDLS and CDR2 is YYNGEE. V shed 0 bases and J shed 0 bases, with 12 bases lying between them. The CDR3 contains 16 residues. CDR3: CASSVEAGPSNYGYTF. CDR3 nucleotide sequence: TGTGCCAGCAGCGTAGAAGCGGGGCCGTCTAACTATGGCTACACCTTC.

CDR3 loop: CASSSRGFADTQYF. The CDR3 nucleotides are TGTGCCAGCAGCTCCAGGGGTTTTGCAGATACGCAGTATTTT. The chain uses TRBV11-3 and TRBJ2-3, with D possibly matching TRBD1 (6 bases). Between the trimmed V and J ends, which lost 4 bases and 4 bases, there was a span of 12 bases. This CDR3 is built from 14 residues. Germline CDR1 SGHNT, CDR2 YENEEA.

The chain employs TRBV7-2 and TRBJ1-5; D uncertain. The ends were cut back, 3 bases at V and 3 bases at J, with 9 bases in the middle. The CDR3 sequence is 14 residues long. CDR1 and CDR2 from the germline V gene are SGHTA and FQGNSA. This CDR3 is CASSFFGDNQPQHF. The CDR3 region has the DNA TGTGCCAGCAGCTTTTTTGGAGACAATCAGCCCCAGCATTTT.

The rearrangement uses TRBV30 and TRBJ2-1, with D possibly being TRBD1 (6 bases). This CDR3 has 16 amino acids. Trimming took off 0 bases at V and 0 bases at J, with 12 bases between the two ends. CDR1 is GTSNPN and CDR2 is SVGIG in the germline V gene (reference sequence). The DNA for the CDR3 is TGTGCCTGGAGTGTACAGGGCCTAAGCTCCTACAATGAGCAGTTCTTC. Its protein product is CAWSVQGLSSYNEQFF.

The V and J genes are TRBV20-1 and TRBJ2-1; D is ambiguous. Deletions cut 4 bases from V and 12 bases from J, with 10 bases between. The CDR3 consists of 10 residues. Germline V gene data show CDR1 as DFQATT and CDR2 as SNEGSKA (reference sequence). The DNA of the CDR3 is TGCAGTGCTACTAGTTTAAGGCAGTTCTTC. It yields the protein CSATSLRQFF.

CDR3 sequence: CASSQWTSGDTGELFF. The CDR3 nucleotides read TGTGCCAGCAGCCAATGGACTAGCGGTGACACCGGGGAGCTGTTTTTT. The V gene is TRBV3-1 (or the pseudogene TRBV3-2), the J gene TRBJ2-2, with 10 bases fitting TRBD2. Germline CDR1 is LGHDT and CDR2 is YNNKEL (reference sequence). CDR3 length: 16 amino acids. Trimming took 2 bases from V and 3 from J; bases not matched to a gene: 3.

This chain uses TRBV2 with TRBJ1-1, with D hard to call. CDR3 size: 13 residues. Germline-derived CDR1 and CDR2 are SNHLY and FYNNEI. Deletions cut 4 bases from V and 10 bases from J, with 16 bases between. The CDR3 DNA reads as TGTGCCAGCAGTGTAGAGGTTAATGTCGCAGCTTTCTTT. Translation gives CASSVEVNVAAFF.

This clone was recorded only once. CDR3 nucleotides: TGTGCCAGCAGTTTTTCGGGCGGGGTTTCCTACAATGAGCAGTTCTTC. It translates to CASSFSGGVSYNEQFF. J is TRBJ2-1 and V is TRBV28; perhaps TRBD2 as D (6 bases). Trimming removed 3 bases from V and 1 base from J, with 13 bases in between. The CDR3 spans 16 residues. Germline V CDR1 and CDR2: MDHEN, SYDVKM.

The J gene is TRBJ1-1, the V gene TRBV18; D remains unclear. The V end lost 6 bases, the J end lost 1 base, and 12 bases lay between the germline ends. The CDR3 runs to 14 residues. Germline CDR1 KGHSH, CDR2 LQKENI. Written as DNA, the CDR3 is TGTGCCAGCTCGGCCGGACTGACGAACACTGAAGCTTTCTTT. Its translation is CASSAGLTNTEAFF.

As DNA, the CDR3 is TGCGCCAGCAGCTTGGGGCAGGGGTCTAACTATGGCTACACCTTC. Amino acids: CASSLGQGSNYGYTF. The chain is built from TRBV5-1 and TRBJ1-2; perhaps TRBD1 as D (6 bases). The germline V and J ends were trimmed by 0 bases and 0 bases, with 9 bases remaining between them. The germline V gene encodes CDR1 SGHRS and CDR2 YFSETQ. CDR3 size: 15 residues. The complete variable domain, with remaining parts taken from reference TRBV5-1 and TRBJ1-2, reads KAGVTQTPRYLIKTRGQQVTLSCSPISGHRSVSWYQQTPGQGLQFLFEYFSETQRNKGNFPGRFSGRQFSNSRSEMNVSTLELGDSALYLCASSLGQGSNYGYTFGSGTRLTVV.

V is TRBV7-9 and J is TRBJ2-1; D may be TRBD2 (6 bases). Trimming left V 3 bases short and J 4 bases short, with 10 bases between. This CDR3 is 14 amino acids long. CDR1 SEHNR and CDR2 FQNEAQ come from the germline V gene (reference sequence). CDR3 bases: TGTGCCAGCAGCTTCCGGGACTTTTACAATGAGCAGTTCTTC. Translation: CASSFRDFYNEQFF.

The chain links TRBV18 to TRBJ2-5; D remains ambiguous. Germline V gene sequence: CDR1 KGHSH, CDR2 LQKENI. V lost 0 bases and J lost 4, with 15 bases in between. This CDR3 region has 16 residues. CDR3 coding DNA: TGTGCCAGCTCACCACCTATCTGGTCCTCCGGAGAGACCCAGTACTTC. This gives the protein CASSPPIWSSGETQYF. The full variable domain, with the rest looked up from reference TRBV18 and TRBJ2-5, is NAGVMQNPRHLVRRRGQEARLRCSPMKGHSHVYWYRQLPEEGLKFMVYLQKENIIDESGMPKERFSAEFPKEGPSILRIQQVVRGDSAAYFCASSPPIWSSGETQYFGPGTRLLVL.

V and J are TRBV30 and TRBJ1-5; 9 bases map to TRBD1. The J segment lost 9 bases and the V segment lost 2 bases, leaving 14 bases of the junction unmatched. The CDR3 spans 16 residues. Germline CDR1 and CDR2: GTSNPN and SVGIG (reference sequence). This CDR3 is CAWSSRETGGLGPQHF. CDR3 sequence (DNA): TGTGCCTGGAGTTCCCGGGAGACAGGGGGGTTGGGGCCCCAGCATTTT.

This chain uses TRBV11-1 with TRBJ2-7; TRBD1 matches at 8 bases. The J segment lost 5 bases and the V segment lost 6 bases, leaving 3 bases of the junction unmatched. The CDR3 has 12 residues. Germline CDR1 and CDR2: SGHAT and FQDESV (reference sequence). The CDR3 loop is CASSSDRDEQYF. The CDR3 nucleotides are TGTGCCAGCAGTTCGGACAGGGACGAGCAGTACTTC.

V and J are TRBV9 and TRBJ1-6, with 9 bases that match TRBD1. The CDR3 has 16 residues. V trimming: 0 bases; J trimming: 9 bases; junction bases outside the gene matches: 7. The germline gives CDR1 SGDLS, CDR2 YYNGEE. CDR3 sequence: CASSVASGQGASPLHF. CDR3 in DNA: TGTGCCAGCAGCGTAGCGTCGGGACAGGGCGCTTCACCCCTCCACTTT.

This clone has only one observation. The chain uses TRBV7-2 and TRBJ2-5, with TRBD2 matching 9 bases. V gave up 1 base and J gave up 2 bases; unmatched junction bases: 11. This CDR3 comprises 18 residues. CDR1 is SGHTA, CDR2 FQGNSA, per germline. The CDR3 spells CASSLEAGVAGAQETQYF. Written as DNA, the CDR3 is TGTGCCAGCAGCTTAGAGGCTGGGGTAGCGGGGGCACAAGAGACCCAGTACTTC.